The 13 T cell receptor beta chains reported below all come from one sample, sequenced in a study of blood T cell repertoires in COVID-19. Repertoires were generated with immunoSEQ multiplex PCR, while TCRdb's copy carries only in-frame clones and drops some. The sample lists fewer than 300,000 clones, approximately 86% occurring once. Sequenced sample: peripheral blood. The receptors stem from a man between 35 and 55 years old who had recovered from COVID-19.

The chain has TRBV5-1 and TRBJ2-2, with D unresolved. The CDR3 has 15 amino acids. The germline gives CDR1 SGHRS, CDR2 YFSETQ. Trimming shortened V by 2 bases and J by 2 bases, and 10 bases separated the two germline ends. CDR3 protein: CASSFYTQNTGELFF. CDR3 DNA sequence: TGCGCCAGCAGCTTTTACACACAAAACACCGGGGAGCTGTTTTTT.

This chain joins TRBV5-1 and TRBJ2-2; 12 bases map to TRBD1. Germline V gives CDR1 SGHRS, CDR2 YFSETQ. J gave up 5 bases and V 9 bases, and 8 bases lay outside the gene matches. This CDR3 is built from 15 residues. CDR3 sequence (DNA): TGCGCCACCTCGGGACAGGGGGCAGGAACCGGGGAGCTGTTTTTT. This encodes CATSGQGAGTGELFF.

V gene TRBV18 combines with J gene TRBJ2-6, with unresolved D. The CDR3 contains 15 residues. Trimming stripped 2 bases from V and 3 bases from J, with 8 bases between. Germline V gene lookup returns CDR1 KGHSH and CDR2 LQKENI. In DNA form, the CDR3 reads TGTGCCAGCTCACCAAGTTCGGGTGGGGCCAACGTCCTGACTTTC. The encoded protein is CASSPSSGGANVLTF.

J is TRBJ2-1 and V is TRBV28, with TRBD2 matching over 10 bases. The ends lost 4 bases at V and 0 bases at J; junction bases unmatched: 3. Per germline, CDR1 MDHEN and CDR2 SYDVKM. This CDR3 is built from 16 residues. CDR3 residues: CASSSLAGVSYNEQFF. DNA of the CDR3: TGTGCCAGCAGTTCTCTAGCGGGAGTCTCCTACAATGAGCAGTTCTTC.

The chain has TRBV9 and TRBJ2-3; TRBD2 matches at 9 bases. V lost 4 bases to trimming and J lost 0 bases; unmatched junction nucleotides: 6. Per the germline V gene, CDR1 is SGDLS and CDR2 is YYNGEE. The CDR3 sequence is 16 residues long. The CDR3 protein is CASSTQAGGSTDTQYF. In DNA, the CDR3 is TGTGCCAGCAGCACTCAAGCGGGGGGCAGCACAGATACGCAGTATTTT.

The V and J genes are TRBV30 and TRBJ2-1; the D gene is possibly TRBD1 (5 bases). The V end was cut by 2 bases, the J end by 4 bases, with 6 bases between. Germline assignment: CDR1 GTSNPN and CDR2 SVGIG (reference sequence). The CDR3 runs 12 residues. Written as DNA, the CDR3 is TGTGCCTGGAGTCCAGGGTACAATGAGCAGTTCTTC. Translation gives CAWSPGYNEQFF. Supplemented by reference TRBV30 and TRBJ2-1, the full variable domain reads SQTIHQWPATLVQPVGSPLSLECTVEGTSNPNLYWYRQAAGRGLQLLFYSVGIGQISSEVPQNLSASRPQDRQFILSSKKLLLSDSGFYLCAWSPGYNEQFFGPGTRLTVL.

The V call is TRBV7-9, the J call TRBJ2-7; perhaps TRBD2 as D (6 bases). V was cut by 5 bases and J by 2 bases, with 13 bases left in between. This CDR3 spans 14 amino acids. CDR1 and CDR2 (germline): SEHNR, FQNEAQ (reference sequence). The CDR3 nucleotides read TGTGCCAGCAGCCCCAGGGCGGGGCCCTACGAGCAGTACTTC. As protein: CASSPRAGPYEQYF.

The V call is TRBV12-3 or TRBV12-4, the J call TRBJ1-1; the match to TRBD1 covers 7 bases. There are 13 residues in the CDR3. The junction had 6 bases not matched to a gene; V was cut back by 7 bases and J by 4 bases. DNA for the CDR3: TGTGCCAGCATCTCCACAGGGGTCACTGAAGCTTTCTTT. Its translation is CASISTGVTEAFF.

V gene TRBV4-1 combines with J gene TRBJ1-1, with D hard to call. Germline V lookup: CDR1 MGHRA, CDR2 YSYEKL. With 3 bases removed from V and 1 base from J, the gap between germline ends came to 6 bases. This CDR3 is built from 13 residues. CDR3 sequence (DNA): TGCGCCAGCAGCCAGGGGAGGAACACTGAAGCTTTCTTT. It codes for CASSQGRNTEAFF.

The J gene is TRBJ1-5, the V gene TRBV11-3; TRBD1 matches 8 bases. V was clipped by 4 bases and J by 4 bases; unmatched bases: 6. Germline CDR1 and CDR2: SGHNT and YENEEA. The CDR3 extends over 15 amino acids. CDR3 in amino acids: CASSSTGVWNQPQHF. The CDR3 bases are TGTGCCAGCAGCTCGACAGGGGTTTGGAATCAGCCCCAGCATTTT.

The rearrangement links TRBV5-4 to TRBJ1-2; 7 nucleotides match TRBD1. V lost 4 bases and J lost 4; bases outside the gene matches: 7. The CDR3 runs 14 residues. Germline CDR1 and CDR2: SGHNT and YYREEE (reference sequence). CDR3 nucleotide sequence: TGTGCCAGCAGCCCCAGGGGACAGACCTATGGCTACACCTTC. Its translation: CASSPRGQTYGYTF.

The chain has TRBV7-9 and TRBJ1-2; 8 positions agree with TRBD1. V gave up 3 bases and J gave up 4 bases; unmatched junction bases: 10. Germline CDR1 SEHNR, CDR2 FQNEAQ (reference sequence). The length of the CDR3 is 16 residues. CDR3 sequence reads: CASSLGSGGTFYGYTF. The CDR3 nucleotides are TGTGCCAGCAGCTTGGGCTCAGGGGGCACTTTCTATGGCTACACCTTC.

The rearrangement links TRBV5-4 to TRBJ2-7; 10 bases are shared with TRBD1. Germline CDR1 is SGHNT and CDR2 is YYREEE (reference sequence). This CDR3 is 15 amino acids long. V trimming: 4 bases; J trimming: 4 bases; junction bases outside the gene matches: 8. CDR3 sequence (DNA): TGTGCCAGCAGCCTTCGACAGGGGGCGGGTTACGAGCAGTACTTC. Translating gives CASSLRQGAGYEQYF.